In this sample, the clone carrying this TCR beta chain turned up a few times. Its target is unknown. The sample originates from a study of blood T cells in healthy people across ages. Findings and limits, study-wide: Considered underestimates were the diversity estimates obtained from one million T cells. A roughly linear fall in TCR beta diversity per million T cells was seen with increasing age. Leaving the PBMCs unsorted stopped any conclusive comparison of naive versus antigen-experienced cells.

Germline CDR1 is MNHNS and CDR2 is SASEGT. V lost 8 bases, J lost 5 bases, and 10 bases stayed unmatched. The CDR3 extends over 14 amino acids. Primed by a sample-barcoded 5' primer and a J-beta primer mix, a second PCR proceeded for 7 to 11 cycles. TCRdb used MiXCR to reprocess the 5' RACE reads, holding one entry per CDR3 protein. The table lists approximately 1,000,000 distinct CDR3 sequences, 35% to 40% of them singletons. This chain uses TRBV6-1 with TRBJ2-3, with TRBD2 matching over 7 bases. This receptor was obtained from a man between 18 and 35 years old in good health. Sample: blood. The CDR3 sequence is CASSRLGGGDTQYF. CDR3 nucleotides: TGTGCCAGCTCACGTTTGGGGGGGGGAGATACGCAGTATTTT.